Listed below are T cell receptor beta chains from one sample, sequenced in a study of control samples from healthy donors and cancer patients. The data were produced by immunoSEQ multiplex PCR, yet TCRdb's version contains in-frame clones alone and is incomplete. The data show around 63,000 clones, with around 87% seen just once and approximately 2.5% held by the top ten. Material for sequencing was PBMCs. The receptor source for this set is a woman aged 45-59 years with head and neck cancer. Each CDR3 is given with its conserved first and last residue.

V gene,J gene,CDR3 protein
TRBV10-3,TRBJ1-1,CAISGGAQGTEAFF
TRBV6-5,TRBJ1-6,CASMGTAGSPFHF
TRBV6-2/TRBV6-3,TRBJ2-1,CASSYGGEQFF
TRBV5-1,TRBJ1-4,CASSSVGSKNEKLFF
TRBV7-9,TRBJ1-1,CASTPRGLGGNTEAFF
TRBV5-1,TRBJ1-1,CASSFSGGNTEAFF
TRBV30,TRBJ1-6,CAWRRRTNYNSPLHF
TRBV5-6,TRBJ2-7,CASSWTGEQYF
TRBV28,TRBJ2-1,CASSQYNEQFF
TRBV7-7,TRBJ2-7,CASSPQLGGRTYEQYF
TRBV5-6,TRBJ1-1,CASSRVGVTEAFF
TRBV5-1,TRBJ2-3,CASSPGTGSTDTQYF
TRBV2,TRBJ2-3,CASLWRTTTRTDTQYF
TRBV19,TRBJ2-2,CASRRQGLTGELFF
TRBV7-9,TRBJ1-1,CASSLLTGAMSNTEAFF
TRBV11-2,TRBJ2-5,CASSRLVGWQETQYF
TRBV27,TRBJ2-7,CASSLEAGGFHEQYF
TRBV14,TRBJ1-5,CASSQDRVGPQHF
TRBV7-3,TRBJ1-6,CASSMDRSHSPLHF
TRBV27,TRBJ1-6,CASSLTQNNSPLHF
TRBV7-2,TRBJ2-7,CASSLAGTSGVFYEQYF
TRBV28,TRBJ1-5,CASSDRGNQPQHF
TRBV19,TRBJ1-5,CASSIGSRNNQPQHF
TRBV4-1,TRBJ2-5,CASSLSGVQETQYF
TRBV3-1/TRBV3-2,TRBJ2-3,CASRDRGAADTQYF
TRBV2,TRBJ2-7,CASSGDAGEQYF
TRBV9,TRBJ1-2,CASSESGTGFYGYTF
TRBV30,TRBJ1-3,CAWSPGIGNTIYF
TRBV19,TRBJ2-5,CASSTRGPANYQETQYF
TRBV5-4,TRBJ2-7,CASSLGAGVIYF
TRBV6-5,TRBJ2-7,CASSLSRDGEQYF
TRBV3-1/TRBV3-2,TRBJ1-2,CASSSRLFFVYGYTF
TRBV15,TRBJ2-1,CATSRRTGNEQFF
TRBV11-2,TRBJ2-3,CASSLDRVGADTQYF
TRBV7-2,TRBJ2-7,CASSGRDRGRYEQYF
TRBV7-3,TRBJ1-2,CASSRRQGEGYTF
TRBV7-3,TRBJ2-1,CASSLSGGGQYNEQFF
TRBV5-4,TRBJ1-6,CASSPRGMDNSPLHF
TRBV6-1,TRBJ1-2,CASSDLGRLGYTF
TRBV9,TRBJ2-6,CASSVGTGDSGANVLTF
TRBV7-2,TRBJ1-5,CASSQTGSRGNQPQHF
TRBV9,TRBJ2-3,CASSVEGGGGTDTQYF
TRBV6-5,TRBJ2-7,CASSRDRVFEQYF
TRBV9,TRBJ2-6,CASSRDSSSGANVLTF
TRBV28,TRBJ2-2,CASSLNTGELFF
TRBV7-2,TRBJ2-1,CASSLDAGLYNEQFF
TRBV7-6,TRBJ2-3,CASSLRRGGGDTQYF
TRBV18,TRBJ1-3,CASSPPGSGNTIYF
TRBV5-3,TRBJ1-5,CARSFRDRPDSNQPQHF
TRBV10-2,TRBJ1-1,CASSAGSTTEAFF